The source of this T cell receptor beta chain is a study of T cell changes during pregnancy in multiple sclerosis. Deletions cut 0 bases from V and 4 bases from J, with 7 bases between. The CDR3 length is 12 residues. Germline V CDR1 and CDR2: SQVTM, ANQGSEA. Profiled with immunoSEQ multiplex PCR; TCRdb holds only in-frame clones, not every one. The sample lists 65,000 to 85,000 clones; over 85% were seen once. The chain uses TRBV29-1 and TRBJ2-7; no firm D call. The receptor was derived from a female donor with multiple sclerosis, enrolled in a pregnancy study. The source material was CD4+ T cells from peripheral blood mononuclear cells, sampled before pregnancy. The CDR3 DNA reads TGCAGCGTTGAAGACAGTCGATACGAGCAGTACTTC. Encoded protein: CSVEDSRYEQYF.